This T cell receptor (beta chain) originates from a study of response to subunit inactivated influenza vaccine. The V gene lost 0 bases and the J gene lost 3 bases, with 12 bases spanning the gap. Per the germline V gene, CDR1 is ENHRY and CDR2 is SYGVKD. CDR3 length: 15 amino acids. This clonotype was counted ten times or more. Its antigen is currently unknown. Study outcomes and limitations: It was suggested by the authors that few new T cells are recruited by each seasonal influenza vaccination.

Via MiXCR, TCRdb re-called the RT-PCR reads, giving one row per CDR3 protein. The repertoire holds about 180,000 distinct CDR3 sequences, around 9.2% seen once, with about a tenth in the top ten. This receptor was taken from a man aged 45-65 years who received an inactivated influenza vaccine. The sequencing used non-naive T cells sorted from PBMCs, collected on the day of vaccination. This rearrangement joins TRBV10-3 to TRBJ2-7, with a tentative D call TRBD1 (5 bases). In DNA, the CDR3 is TGTGCCATCAGTGAGTCTTGGGGCGCCTACTACGAGCAGTACTTC. It specifies CAISESWGAYYEQYF.